Each of the 4 T cell receptor beta chains below was sequenced from the same sample in a study of control samples from healthy donors and cancer patients. Measured with immunoSEQ multiplex PCR; TCRdb has only the in-frame clones, and not every one. This table holds some 49,000 clones, 80% to 90% found once. Sample: PBMCs. The receptor set was obtained from a woman aged 45-65 years with lung cancer.

J is TRBJ1-1 and V is TRBV10-3; unclear D gene. Per the germline V gene, CDR1 is ENHRY and CDR2 is SYGVKD. V lost 0 bases to trimming and J lost 6 bases, with 8 bases between them. This CDR3 spans 13 amino acids. The CDR3 sequence is CAISESRGPEAFF. The CDR3 bases are TGTGCCATCAGTGAGTCGCGAGGGCCTGAAGCTTTCTTT.

The chain links TRBV27 to TRBJ2-7; D call uncertain. Germline V gene data show CDR1 as MNHEY and CDR2 as SMNVEV (reference sequence). Trimming pared 6 bases from V and 0 bases from J, leaving 12 bases between. The CDR3 runs 14 residues. The CDR3 loop reads CASSQNGNSYEQYF. CDR3 bases: TGTGCCAGCAGCCAAAACGGTAACTCCTACGAGCAGTACTTC.

The gene calls are TRBV7-2 and TRBJ2-3; TRBD2 might be the D (6 bases). CDR1 and CDR2 (germline): SGHTA, FQGNSA. There are 15 residues in the CDR3. V was trimmed by 1 base and J by 2 bases, leaving 10 bases between them. CDR3 sequence reads: CASSLGTNPTDTQYF. Written as DNA, the CDR3 is TGTGCCAGCAGCTTAGGGACTAACCCCACAGATACGCAGTATTTT.

V and J are TRBV3-1 (or the pseudogene TRBV3-2) and TRBJ2-1; D call uncertain. Germline V gene data show CDR1 as LGHDT and CDR2 as YNNKEL (reference sequence). This CDR3 is built from 11 residues. Trimming stripped 3 bases from V and 7 bases from J, with 4 bases between. CDR3 in amino acids: CASSQMNEQFF. The CDR3 nucleotides are TGTGCCAGCAGCCAGATGAATGAGCAGTTCTTC.